The 27 T cell receptor beta chains presented below share a single source sample, sequenced in a study of blood T cells in healthy people across ages. The second PCR ran roughly 7 to 12 cycles with a sample-barcoded 5' primer and J-beta primers. Each CDR3 protein gets one entry after TCRdb re-called the 5' RACE reads with MiXCR. The sample shows roughly 1.7 million distinct CDR3 sequences, about 32% of them seen only once. Sequenced material: blood. These receptors were collected from a woman aged 30 to 39 in good health.

The chain links TRBV7-3 to TRBJ2-3, with 11 nucleotides matching TRBD2. The V gene's germline CDR1 is SGHTA and CDR2 FQGTGA. V gave up 5 bases and J gave up 10 bases; unmatched junction bases: 14. The CDR3 contains 16 residues. The CDR3 protein is CASSPNPLAGGDAQYF. Here the CDR3 DNA reads TGTGCCAGCAGCCCAAACCCCCTAGCGGGGGGCGATGCGCAGTATTTT. The full variable domain, in which reference TRBV7-3 and TRBJ2-3 provide the parts outside the CDR3, is GAGVSQTPSNKVTEKGKYVELRCDPISGHTALYWYRQSLGQGPEFLIYFQGTGAADDSGLPNDRFFAVRPEGSVSTLKIQRTERGDSAVYLCASSPNPLAGGDAQYFGPGTRLTVL.

The gene calls are TRBV9 and TRBJ1-2; D remains unclear. Germline V gene lookup returns CDR1 SGDLS and CDR2 YYNGEE. The CDR3 loop spans 15 amino acids. V was shortened by 7 bases and J by 10 bases, with 26 bases between the two germline ends. CDR3 sequence (DNA): TGTGCCAGCGGCGGAGGGAGTGTAGGTCGGTGGCCCTACACCTTC. Translation: CASGGGSVGRWPYTF.

This clonotype was detected only a few times. The chain combines TRBV28 with TRBJ1-2, with a possible D match to TRBD1 (5 bases). Trimming stripped 8 bases from V and 5 bases from J, with 12 bases between. The germline CDR1 and CDR2 sequences are MDHEN and SYDVKM. The CDR3 spans 12 residues. The CDR3 region is CASLTDPYGYTF. In DNA, the CDR3 is TGTGCCAGCTTGACAGATCCTTATGGCTACACCTTC.

Many counts were recorded for this clonotype. This chain connects TRBV4-1 to TRBJ2-1; 9 bases line up with TRBD2. The V and J ends lost 0 bases and 4 bases, in that order; junction bases with no gene match: 4. The CDR3 loop spans 16 amino acids. Looked up from germline, CDR1 is MGHRA and CDR2 is YSYEKL. This CDR3 reads CASSQDSTSGYNEQFF. The CDR3 DNA reads as TGCGCCAGCAGCCAAGATTCGACTAGCGGATACAATGAGCAGTTCTTC.

The chain is built from TRBV20-1 and TRBJ2-1, with TRBD2 identical over 7 bases. Germline loops: CDR1 DFQATT, CDR2 SNEGSKA (reference sequence). This CDR3 spans 17 amino acids. With 0 bases clipped from V and 0 bases from J, the junction kept 8 bases outside the gene matches. The CDR3 spells CSARDIPSGLSYNEQFF. The CDR3 DNA follows: TGCAGTGCTAGAGATATCCCTAGCGGTCTCTCCTACAATGAGCAGTTCTTC.

This clonotype was seen only a few times. The rearrangement joins TRBV5-1 to TRBJ2-1; D may be TRBD1 (5 bases). TRBJ2-7 explains the end of the DNA better; the J call may be wrong. The CDR3 loop spans 13 amino acids. Per germline, CDR1 SGHRS and CDR2 YFSETQ. CDR3 DNA sequence: TGCGCCAGCGCAGACAGCCCCTACAATGAGCAGTACTTC. This sequence encodes CASADSPYNEQYF.

This clonotype has just a few counts. V usage is TRBV5-1 and J usage is TRBJ2-3; D is unresolved. The length of the CDR3 is 15 residues. V shed 3 bases and J shed 0 bases, with 11 bases lying between them. Per germline, CDR1 SGHRS and CDR2 YFSETQ. The DNA for the CDR3 is TGCGCCAGCAGCTACCAGCTTGTTAGCACAGATACGCAGTATTTT. Protein: CASSYQLVSTDTQYF.

J is TRBJ1-2 and V is TRBV3-1, with D perhaps matching TRBD1 (6 bases). Germline values: CDR1 LGHDT, CDR2 YNNKEL (reference sequence). The CDR3 is 15 amino acids. With 2 bases removed from V and 10 bases from J, the gap between germline ends came to 20 bases. CDR3 nucleotide sequence: TGTGCCAGCAGCCAAAATATCGGACAGACCGGTGACTACACCTTC. Residues: CASSQNIGQTGDYTF.

This clonotype has only a few counts. This chain uses TRBV20-1 with TRBJ2-7; the match to TRBD1 covers 11 bases. Germline CDR1 DFQATT, CDR2 SNEGSKA (reference sequence). This CDR3 comprises 15 residues. The J segment lost 7 bases and the V segment lost 6 bases, leaving 14 bases of the junction unmatched. CDR3: CSAPTPGQGAGEQYF. The CDR3 bases are TGCAGTGCCCCTACCCCAGGACAGGGGGCGGGGGAGCAGTACTTC.

This clonotype was observed a handful of times. This chain links TRBV6-6 with TRBJ2-7; no reliable D call. Germline assignment: CDR1 MNHNY and CDR2 SVGAGI (reference sequence). Trimming cost V 6 bases and J 4 bases, with 19 bases left between them. The CDR3 runs 15 residues. The CDR3 DNA sequence: TGTGCCAGCAGCTTAGGGCGGCCCCCGCATTACGAGCAGTACTTC. It yields the protein CASSLGRPPHYEQYF.

This clonotype was observed a few times. V gene TRBV7-8 combines with J gene TRBJ2-3, with TRBD2 matching 8 bases. The CDR3 has 14 amino acids. The V segment lost 7 bases and the J segment 4 bases; nucleotides outside the gene matches: 7. The germline gives CDR1 SGHVS, CDR2 FQNEAQ. The chain's CDR3 is CASKKREYADTQYF. In DNA, the CDR3 is TGTGCCAGCAAAAAGCGGGAGTATGCAGATACGCAGTATTTT.

There are a few counts of this clonotype. One junction end disagrees with the germline gene, perhaps due to a read error. This chain connects TRBV27 to TRBJ2-7; D is unresolved. The CDR3 totals 14 residues. Germline CDR1 reads MNHEY; CDR2 reads SMNVEV (reference sequence). DNA of the CDR3: TGTGCCAGCAGTTTGGTAACGTACTCCCACGAGCAGTACTTC. Its translation is CASSLVTYSHEQYF.

The chain employs TRBV4-1 and TRBJ2-7, with a weak D call TRBD1 (5 bases). Germline values: CDR1 MGHRA, CDR2 YSYEKL. The CDR3 is 15 residues long. Between the trimmed V and J ends, which lost 3 bases and 5 bases, there was a span of 17 bases. The CDR3 reads CASSQSPGISNEQYF. In DNA, the CDR3 is TGCGCCAGCAGCCAGTCTCCAGGGATATCGAACGAGCAGTACTTC.

This chain links TRBV20-1 with TRBJ2-1; D unclear. Germline CDR1 and CDR2: DFQATT and SNEGSKA (reference sequence). This CDR3 contains 15 residues. V dropped 1 base and J dropped 0 bases, with 10 bases sitting between them. The CDR3 spells CSARVQARSYNEQFF. CDR3 nucleotide sequence: TGCAGTGCTAGAGTGCAGGCTCGCTCCTACAATGAGCAGTTCTTC.

In its sample, this clonotype was seen a few times. The chain employs TRBV20-1 and TRBJ2-2; possible D gene TRBD2, 5 bases. This CDR3 is 16 amino acids long. V was trimmed by 3 bases and J by 2 bases, leaving 16 bases between them. Germline-derived CDR1 and CDR2 are DFQATT and SNEGSKA (reference sequence). In nucleotides, the CDR3 is TGCAGTGCTAGTGGGAGAGGCGGAACTAACACCGGGGAGCTGTTTTTT. This encodes CSASGRGGTNTGELFF.

This clonotype was seen more than once but under ten times. V usage is TRBV7-9 and J usage is TRBJ2-6, with 11 bases matching TRBD2. CDR3 length equals 17 residues. J lost 0 bases, V lost 5 bases, and 3 bases had no gene match. The germline V gene has CDR1 SEHNR and CDR2 FQNEAQ (reference sequence). Here the CDR3 reads CASSTTSGDSGANVLTF. The CDR3 DNA is TGTGCCAGCAGCACGACTAGCGGGGACTCTGGGGCCAACGTCCTGACTTTC.

About this clonotype: At one of its ends the junction is not consistent with the germline gene, which may arise from a read error. The chain carries TRBV9 and TRBJ2-5, with D unclear. The CDR3 runs to 12 residues. Germline CDR1 SGDLS, CDR2 YYNGEE. The CDR3 loop is CASGVVGETQYF. Here the CDR3 DNA reads TGTGCCAGCGGCGTAGTTGGGGAGACCCAGTACTTC. The whole variable domain, filled in from reference TRBV9 and TRBJ2-5, reads DSGVTQTPKHLITATGQRVTLRCSPRSGDLSVYWYQQSLDQGLQFLIQYYNGEERAKGNILERFSAQQFPDLHSELNLSSLELGDSALYFCASGVVGETQYFGPGTRLLVL.

This rearrangement joins TRBV5-5 to TRBJ1-2, with D maybe TRBD1 (5 bases). CDR3 length equals 15 residues. Per germline, CDR1 SGHKS and CDR2 YYEKEE (reference sequence). V was clipped by 0 bases and J by 8 bases, with 17 bases between them. CDR3 sequence (DNA): TGTGCCAGCAGCTTGGCTGGGACTCCGCAAATGGGCTACACCTTC. Protein product: CASSLAGTPQMGYTF.

In this sample, this clonotype turned up a few times. CDR3 loop: CASSLLQGAQAFF. DNA for the CDR3: TGTGCCAGCAGCTTACTTCAGGGGGCACAAGCTTTCTTT. This chain joins TRBV7-3 and TRBJ1-1; 8 bases fit TRBD1. Looked up from germline, CDR1 is SGHTA and CDR2 is FQGTGA. J was trimmed by 9 bases and V by 2 bases; bases with no gene match: 5. The length of the CDR3 is 13 residues.

This clonotype was counted only a few times. The chain is built from TRBV11-1 and TRBJ2-1, with a tentative D call TRBD1 (5 bases). Trimming shortened V by 4 bases and J by 0 bases, and 13 bases separated the two germline ends. From germline, CDR1 is SGHAT and CDR2 FQDESV (reference sequence). The CDR3 is made up of 16 amino acids. CDR3 region: CASSSRVLSSYNEQFF. CDR3 coding DNA: TGTGCCAGCAGCTCCAGGGTCCTAAGCTCCTACAATGAGCAGTTCTTC.

V gene TRBV12-3 or TRBV12-4 combines with J gene TRBJ1-2; a weak D match, TRBD1 (6 bases). The V end was cut by 6 bases, the J end by 4 bases, with 15 bases between. The CDR3 is 14 amino acids. The CDR3 nucleotides read TGTGCCAGCAGACACAGGGTTAGGGGCTATGGCTACACCTTC. Translating it yields CASRHRVRGYGYTF.

The chain uses TRBV29-1 and TRBJ1-1, with 9 nucleotides matching TRBD1. V trimming: 5 bases; J trimming: 4 bases; junction bases outside the gene matches: 8. The CDR3 extends over 14 amino acids. Germline V gene lookup returns CDR1 SQVTM and CDR2 ANQGSEA. This CDR3 reads CSVHRGRGSTEAFF. The CDR3 nucleotides are TGCAGCGTTCACAGGGGGCGGGGTAGCACTGAAGCTTTCTTT.

This clonotype has a count of ten or more. The chain employs TRBV12-5 and TRBJ2-3; the D is unclear. CDR3 length: 13 amino acids. Germline CDR1 and CDR2: LGHNT and FRNRAP. V lost 0 bases and J lost 2, with 3 bases in between. CDR3 in amino acids: CASGLVPTDTQYF. CDR3 nucleotide sequence: TGTGCTAGTGGTTTGGTACCCACAGATACGCAGTATTTT. Using reference TRBV12-5 and TRBJ2-3 for the parts outside the CDR3, the full variable domain is DARVTQTPRHKVTEMGQEVTMRCQPILGHNTVFWYRQTMMQGLELLAYFRNRAPLDDSGMPKDRFSAEMPDATLATLKIQPSEPRDSAVYFCASGLVPTDTQYFGPGTRLTVL.

This clonotype was seen only a few times. The rearrangement links TRBV20-1 to TRBJ2-1, with unresolved D. Trimming took off 6 bases at V and 4 bases at J, with 19 bases between the two ends. CDR1 and CDR2 from the germline V gene are DFQATT and SNEGSKA (reference sequence). The CDR3 loop spans 15 amino acids. This CDR3 reads CSAQWGWTTYNEQFF. CDR3 DNA: TGCAGTGCCCAATGGGGATGGACCACGTACAATGAGCAGTTCTTC.

The rearrangement uses TRBV25-1 and TRBJ2-1; TRBD2 is a possible D gene (5 bases). The CDR3 has 12 amino acids. V was clipped by 5 bases and J by 8 bases, with 10 bases between them. Germline CDR1 is MGHDK and CDR2 is SYGVNS. CDR3 nucleotides: TGTGCCAGCAGTCCGGGGTCGGATGAGCAGTTCTTC. This encodes CASSPGSDEQFF.

In this sample, this clonotype turned up many times. This chain joins TRBV20-1 and TRBJ1-2; D gene ambiguous. The CDR3 runs to 12 residues. V was trimmed by 6 bases and J by 8 bases, leaving 16 bases between them. Germline V gene sequence: CDR1 DFQATT, CDR2 SNEGSKA (reference sequence). The CDR3 coding sequence is TGCAGTGCCGGATCGGCGGTGGACGGCTACACCTTC. It yields the protein CSAGSAVDGYTF.

This clonotype showed up many times. The CDR3 loop reads CSARDSQGSNNEQFF. In nucleotides, the CDR3 is TGCAGTGCTAGAGATTCCCAGGGGAGTAACAATGAGCAGTTCTTC. This chain uses TRBV20-1 with TRBJ2-1, with a possible D match to TRBD1 (6 bases). Trimming cost V 0 bases and J 5 bases, with 14 bases left between them. CDR1 is DFQATT, CDR2 SNEGSKA, per germline (reference sequence). This CDR3 is 15 amino acids long.